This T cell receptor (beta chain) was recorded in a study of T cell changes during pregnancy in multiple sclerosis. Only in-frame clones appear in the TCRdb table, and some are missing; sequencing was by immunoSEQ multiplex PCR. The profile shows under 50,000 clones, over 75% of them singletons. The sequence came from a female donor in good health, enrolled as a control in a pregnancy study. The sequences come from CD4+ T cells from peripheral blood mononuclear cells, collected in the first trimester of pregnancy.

This CDR3 reads CASSVRGGGGVTDTQYF. The CDR3 coding sequence is TGTGCCAGCAGCGTAAGAGGTGGCGGGGGGGTCACAGATACGCAGTATTTT. The chain is built from TRBV9 and TRBJ2-3; 9 nucleotides agree with TRBD2. The V gene's germline CDR1 is SGDLS and CDR2 YYNGEE. This CDR3 region has 17 residues. After removal of 1 base from V and 2 bases from J, the junction contained 8 bases not matched to a gene. The entire variable domain, with the rest obtained from reference TRBV9 and TRBJ2-3, is as follows: DSGVTQTPKHLITATGQRVTLRCSPRSGDLSVYWYQQSLDQGLQFLIQYYNGEERAKGNILERFSAQQFPDLHSELNLSSLELGDSALYFCASSVRGGGGVTDTQYFGPGTRLTVL.